These 2 T cell receptor beta chains were sequenced from one sample in a study of brain T cells in children with intractable seizures. Assay used: immunoSEQ multiplex PCR; TCRdb lists only in-frame clones, some missing. The table records 95,000 to 120,000 clones, 94% of them present only once. The source was peripheral blood, collected at surgery. The receptors stem from a boy less than two years old with hemimegalencephaly and intractable seizures.

The chain combines TRBV6-5 with TRBJ1-1, with no clear D. The CDR3 is 13 residues long. Trimming shortened V by 4 bases and J by 3 bases, and 9 bases separated the two germline ends. Per germline, CDR1 MNHEY and CDR2 SVGAGI. The CDR3 region has the DNA TGTGCCAGCAGTTTGTGGGCGGACACTGAAGCTTTCTTT. Encoded protein: CASSLWADTEAFF.

The chain has TRBV27 and TRBJ1-6, with no clear D. The CDR3 is 13 residues long. Germline V lookup: CDR1 MNHEY, CDR2 SMNVEV (reference sequence). V was pared by 4 bases and J by 8 bases, with 9 bases between. CDR3 sequence: CASSSLQYSPLHF. CDR3 bases: TGTGCCAGCAGTTCTCTCCAATATTCACCCCTCCACTTT.